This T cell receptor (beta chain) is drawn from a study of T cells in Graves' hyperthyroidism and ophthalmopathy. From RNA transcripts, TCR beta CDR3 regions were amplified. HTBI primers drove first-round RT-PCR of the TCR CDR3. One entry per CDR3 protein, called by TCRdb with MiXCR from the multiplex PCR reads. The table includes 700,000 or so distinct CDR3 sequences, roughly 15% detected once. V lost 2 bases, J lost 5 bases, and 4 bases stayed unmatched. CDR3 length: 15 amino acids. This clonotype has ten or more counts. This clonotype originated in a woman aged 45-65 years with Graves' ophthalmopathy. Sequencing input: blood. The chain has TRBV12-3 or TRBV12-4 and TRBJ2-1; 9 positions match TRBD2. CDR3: CASSLWTSANNEQFF. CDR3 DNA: TGTGCCAGCAGTTTATGGACTAGCGCAAACAATGAGCAGTTCTTC.